One TCR beta chain is described in this entry. This clone was seen a handful of times. It lacks a known antigen. No clone much larger than this one lies a single base away; base qualities are absent. Collaborating institutions collected whole blood in K2EDTA tubes following their own protocols. For TCRbeta analysis, collaborators shipped samples as frozen whole blood, isolated PBMCs, or DNA extracted from either of those sample types. This sample is part of a study of blood T cell repertoires in COVID-19 (dated by TCRdb to the early 2020s). For context, the study as a whole: Samples from collaborators originated in the United States, Italy and Spain and spanned both the acute and convalescent phases of COVID-19. The sample metadata nearly always contained a de-identified subject ID, COVID-19 status, age in years and sex. The dataset comprised deeply sampled blood TCRbeta repertoires from subjects exposed to, actively infected with, or recovered from COVID-19. Where available, HLA class I and class II types were obtained from metadata supplied by the sample provider rather than from assay-based typing. The material from the prospective study consisted of cDNA or gDNA derived from T cells, B-cell-depleted T cells, or PBMCs. The samples were drawn from two sources: the first 160 participants of the ongoing ImmuneRACE study, and some 1,300 subjects contributed by 6 global collaborators. The repertoires were released in a freely available public database meant as a resource for research on the immune response to SARS-CoV-2. Results the study describes overall, beyond this receptor: How much clinical and demographic metadata was included differed by source and by participant, and the metadata was provided uncurated.

V is reduced by 7 bases and J by 3 bases, leaving a spacing of 10 bases between them. The CDR3 has 13 amino acids, counting the end cysteine and phenylalanine. The read is trimmed to its CDR3 DNA, 39 bases read in frame from base 1. TCRbeta CDR3 regions were amplified from genomic DNA using the immunoSEQ Assay, a bias-controlled multiplex PCR. From the authors' description of their analysis: The number of nucleated cells in each sample was estimated by amplification of reference gene primers within the assay. Sequence reads were collapsed and filtered to measure the absolute abundance of every unique TCRbeta CDR3 rearrangement. Productive Simpson clonality was computed per sample as the square root of Simpson's diversity index over productive rearrangements. TCRdb obtained this table from immuneACCESS and retained in-frame rearrangements with V and J assigned. These tables miss some clones; where compared with another copy, unresolved V genes account for less than half of the shortfall, and the remainder is unexplained. V and J calls and clone size are those listed in that table; D and trimming were worked out from the DNA. The table for this sample lists around 270,000 clones; around 84% of them were counted only once. The ten most abundant clones make up under 5% of the sample.

The specimen was peripheral blood. The rearranged segments are TRBV12-3 or TRBV12-4 and TRBJ2-1, and possibly TRBD2, on 5 matching bases. The TCR comes from a man in his fifties or sixties with acute or convalescent COVID-19. The CDR3 in this case is CASIKGLYNEQFF. The DNA sequence reads TGTGCCAGCATCAAAGGACTCTACAATGAGCAGTTCTTC.